The subject of this entry is one T cell receptor (beta chain). Its antigen is not identified. The record originates from a study of OX40 agonist ivuxolimab in advanced cancers. Findings of the study overall: Averaging showed that CD8+ T cells had more expanded clones than CD4+ did. There was clonal expansion of CD4+ and CD8+ blood T cells by week 6 at 0.1 to 3.0 mg/kg. The study did not work out the antigen specificity of the expanded peripheral T cells. The study found among the lowest clonal expansion in partial responders at 0.1-3.0 mg/kg.

This CDR3 has 16 amino acids. Trimming stripped 2 bases from V and 1 base from J, with 16 bases between. CDR1 and CDR2 (germline): GTSNPN, SVGIG (reference sequence). TCRdb's table, derived via immunoSEQ multiplex PCR, lists solely in-frame clones and lacks some. Of about 50,000 clones listed, around 83% are singletons. This chain uses TRBV30 with TRBJ2-3; the D gene is possibly TRBD2 (7 bases). The sequences come from CD4+ or CD8+ T cells sorted from blood, collected in a trial of the OX40 agonist ivuxolimab. This TCR was sampled from an adult with an advanced solid tumor such as melanoma, head and neck, liver or kidney cancer. CDR3 protein: CAWSLMGGPGTDTQYF. DNA of the CDR3: TGTGCCTGGAGTCTTATGGGGGGGCCAGGCACAGATACGCAGTATTTT.